Listed below are T cell receptor beta chains from one sample, sequenced in a study of blood T cell repertoires in COVID-19. Using immunoSEQ multiplex PCR, the repertoire was profiled, and TCRdb retains in-frame clones only, with some absent. Of a few hundred thousand clones in the sample, about 89% were seen once. Sequenced material: PBMCs or T cells enriched from blood (not recorded which). The receptors shown here come from a man in his forties who had recovered from COVID-19. The CDR3 runs from the conserved cysteine through the conserved F or W. Each record gives: J gene, D gene, clone size, V gene, CDR3 DNA, CDR3 protein. A D gene is named only where the DNA matches it firmly. Expanded clones get a size class; other rows say once, few or many, or leave the size out.

TRBJ2-3 | TRBD2 | - | TRBV19 | TGTGCCAGTAGTCCCGGACTAGCTTACGATACGCAGTATTTT | CASSPGLAYDTQYF
TRBJ1-4 | TRBD1 | - | TRBV7-2 | TGTGCCAGCAGCCTCTTATGGGACAGAGGCAATGAAAAACTGTTTTTT | CASSLLWDRGNEKLFF
TRBJ1-3 | - | few | TRBV19 | TGTGCCAGTAGTATAGGATACCAGGGAAACGGAAACACCATATATTTT | CASSIGYQGNGNTIYF
TRBJ1-1 | TRBD1 | - | TRBV6-5 | TGTGCCAGCAATTTACAGGGGCGAGGCACTGAAGCTTTCTTT | CASNLQGRGTEAFF
TRBJ1-3 | - | - | TRBV30 | TGTGCCGGGCTCAGGGGAGAAGGTATAGGAAACACCATATATTTT | CAGLRGEGIGNTIYF
TRBJ2-2 | TRBD2 | - | TRBV4-3 | TGCGCCAGCAGCCAAGACATCGGCGGGGGTAACACCGGGGAGCTGTTTTTT | CASSQDIGGGNTGELFF
TRBJ1-1 | TRBD1 | - | TRBV15 | TGTGCCACCAGCAGTCCCGGGACAGGGATCGGCACTGAAGCTTTCTTT | CATSSPGTGIGTEAFF
TRBJ2-3 | TRBD2 | - | TRBV19 | TGTGCCAGTAGCCCCTTCGGGGGGTCAGGCACAGATACGCAGTATTTT | CASSPFGGSGTDTQYF
TRBJ2-7 | - | once | TRBV21-1 | TGTGCCAGCAGCAAAGTAGTATATCGGAACAACCAGGGCGAGCAGTACTTC | CASSKVVYRNNQGEQYF
TRBJ2-7 | - | - | TRBV7-9 | TGTGCCAGCAGCGCTAACGGGGAGAGGTCGGCCTACGAGCAGTACTTC | CASSANGERSAYEQYF
TRBJ1-4 | - | - | TRBV6-5 | TGTGCCAGCAGTTACTCGACACGGTCTAATGAAAAACTGTTTTTT | CASSYSTRSNEKLFF
TRBJ1-3 | TRBD1 | - | TRBV6-1 | TGTGCCAGCAGTGAAGCTGACAGGGAGGCTGGAAACACCATATATTTT | CASSEADREAGNTIYF
TRBJ1-6 | - | - | TRBV3-1/TRBV3-2 | TGTGCCAGCAGCCAGATAGTGTCACGCTATAATTCACCCCTCCACTTT | CASSQIVSRYNSPLHF
TRBJ2-7 | - | - | TRBV15 | TGTGCCACCAGCAGAGATATGAAGCACGAGCAGTACTTC | CATSRDMKHEQYF
TRBJ2-3 | TRBD2 | - | TRBV6-5 | TGTGCCAGCAGTTACAGCGGGGGGACTCCAGATACGCAGTATTTT | CASSYSGGTPDTQYF
TRBJ2-5 | TRBD1 | - | TRBV29-1 | TGCAGCGGAACTCCATGGGACAGCCCCCAAGAGACCCAGTACTTC | CSGTPWDSPQETQYF
TRBJ2-6 | TRBD1 | - | TRBV10-3 | TGTGCCATCAGTGAGTCGTTCGGCCGGACAGGGGCGAAATCTGGGGCCAACGTCCTGACTTTC | CAISESFGRTGAKSGANVLTF
TRBJ1-2 | - | - | TRBV29-1 | TGCAGCGTTGAAGGCCCAGGGTTTAACTATGGCTACACCTTC | CSVEGPGFNYGYTF
TRBJ2-7 | - | - | TRBV6-5 | TGTGCCAGCAGTAGAGACACGGCGAACTACGAGCAGTACTTC | CASSRDTANYEQYF
TRBJ1-3 | TRBD1 | - | TRBV9 | TGTGCCAGCAGCGTATACACAGGGGGAGGTTTTGACTCTGGAAACACCATATATTTT | CASSVYTGGGFDSGNTIYF
TRBJ1-5 | - | - | TRBV19 | TGTGCCAGTAGTATCGGACAGCTGGGGTATAGCAATCAGCCCCAGCATTTT | CASSIGQLGYSNQPQHF
TRBJ1-2 | - | few | TRBV14 | TGTGCCAGCAGCCAAGCCAGGGGAAATGGCTACACCTTC | CASSQARGNGYTF
TRBJ1-5 | TRBD1 | - | TRBV5-8 | TGTGCCAGCAGCACCCGGGACAGGGGAAGCAATCAGCCCCAGCATTTT | CASSTRDRGSNQPQHF
TRBJ2-7 | TRBD2 | - | TRBV13 | TGTGCCAGCAGCCACTCGACTAGCGGGAGTCTCTACGAGCAGTACTTC | CASSHSTSGSLYEQYF
TRBJ1-6 | - | - | TRBV30 | TGTGCCTGGAGTGTCGAACCTACGGGTAATTCACCCCTCCACTTT | CAWSVEPTGNSPLHF
TRBJ2-5 | TRBD2 | - | TRBV6-5 | TGTGCCAGCACCCGGACTAGCCAAGAGACCCAGTACTTC | CASTRTSQETQYF
TRBJ2-1 | TRBD1 | - | TRBV19 | TGTGCCAGTAGACCCCGAGGGACAGGGGCCTACAATGAGCAGTTCTTC | CASRPRGTGAYNEQFF
TRBJ2-7 | - | - | TRBV11-3 | TGTGCCAGCAGCCCCAGGGGGGCCTACGAGCAGTACTTC | CASSPRGAYEQYF
TRBJ1-1 | TRBD1 | - | TRBV6-5 | TGTGCCAGCATGGGGACAGATGAGCTGAAAGCTTTCTTT | CASMGTDELKAFF
TRBJ2-1 | TRBD2 | - | TRBV7-9 | TGTGCCAGCAGCCCAGAAGCGGGAGTTTCCTACAATGAGCAGTTCTTC | CASSPEAGVSYNEQFF
TRBJ1-2 | - | - | TRBV25-1 | TGTGCCAGCAGTGAATTGAGGGAGAACTATGGCTACACCTTC | CASSELRENYGYTF
TRBJ2-1 | - | - | TRBV5-1 | TGCGCCAGCAGCCAGTCCGGCGGGACAGCCGGGTTGGCTGAGCAGTTCTTC | CASSQSGGTAGLAEQFF
TRBJ1-1 | - | - | TRBV3-1/TRBV3-2 | TGTGCCAGCAGCCCACTTTTCGTGGAACTATGGAACACTGAAGCTTTCTTT | CASSPLFVELWNTEAFF
TRBJ2-2 | - | - | TRBV6-5 | TGTGCCAGCAGTTACTCACGGGGGAACGGGGAGCTGTTTTTT | CASSYSRGNGELFF
TRBJ2-1 | - | - | TRBV7-9 | TGTGCCAGCACGACCGGTGGGGGGGCGGGAAATGAGCAGTTCTTC | CASTTGGGAGNEQFF
TRBJ2-3 | TRBD2 | - | TRBV7-8 | TGTGCCAGCAGCCCGGGACTAGCGGAGGGCACAGATACGCAGTATTTT | CASSPGLAEGTDTQYF